The 2 T cell receptor beta chains listed next were all sequenced from one sample in a study of T cells and Merkel cell carcinoma outcomes. The data were produced by immunoSEQ multiplex PCR, yet TCRdb's version contains in-frame clones alone and is incomplete. The repertoire holds more than 6,000 clones, with 90% as singletons. Sequencing input: tumor tissue from Merkel cell carcinoma. The source is a human donor with Merkel cell carcinoma.

This chain connects TRBV6-5 to TRBJ1-6; D uncertain. V was pared by 4 bases and J by 5 bases, with 6 bases between. CDR3 length equals 13 residues. Germline assignment: CDR1 MNHEY and CDR2 SVGAGI. The CDR3 here is CASSSYNNSPLHF. As DNA, the CDR3 is TGTGCCAGCAGTTCCTACAATAATTCACCCCTCCACTTT.

This clone was counted a single time. The V gene is TRBV2, the J gene TRBJ1-5; D is unresolved. V lost 1 base to trimming and J lost 0 bases, with 10 bases between them. Looked up from germline, CDR1 is SNHLY and CDR2 is FYNNEI. The CDR3 covers 16 residues. Here the CDR3 reads CASSEGSSPSNQPQHF. The CDR3 nucleotides read TGTGCCAGCAGTGAAGGGTCATCTCCTAGCAATCAGCCCCAGCATTTT.